Each of the 21 T cell receptor beta chains below was sequenced from the same sample in a study of OX40 agonist ivuxolimab in advanced cancers. TCRdb keeps only in-frame clones here, not all; method: immunoSEQ multiplex PCR. Counted here are tens of thousands of clones, around 86% occurring once; the ten biggest clones make up over 0.7%. Sample: CD4+ or CD8+ T cells sorted from blood, taken in a trial of the OX40 agonist ivuxolimab. Every receptor here comes from an adult with an advanced solid tumor such as melanoma, head and neck, liver or kidney cancer.

The chain uses TRBV10-2 and TRBJ2-1; the match to TRBD2 covers 8 bases. Trimming took 6 bases from V and 8 from J; bases not matched to a gene: 6. Germline values: CDR1 WSHSY, CDR2 SAAADI. The CDR3 is 13 amino acids. The CDR3: CASRPGGGHEQFF. The CDR3, as DNA: TGCGCCAGCAGGCCCGGGGGGGGTCATGAGCAGTTCTTC.

The chain joins TRBV25-1 to TRBJ2-7, with TRBD1 matching 7 bases. V lost 4 bases, J lost 1 base, and 13 bases stayed unmatched. The CDR3 has 17 residues. CDR1 MGHDK and CDR2 SYGVNS come from the germline V gene. The chain's CDR3 is CASSGPQGQLFSYEQYF. In DNA form, the CDR3 reads TGTGCCAGCAGTGGCCCTCAGGGACAGCTTTTTTCCTACGAGCAGTACTTC.

The chain links TRBV10-3 to TRBJ1-5; perhaps TRBD1 as D (6 bases). Looked up from germline, CDR1 is ENHRY and CDR2 is SYGVKD. The CDR3 has 17 residues. The V end lost 0 bases, the J end lost 4 bases, and 16 bases lay between the germline ends. The CDR3 reads CAISESWGGGANQPQHF. CDR3 in DNA: TGTGCCATCAGTGAGTCTTGGGGTGGGGGGGCAAATCAGCCCCAGCATTTT.

The rearrangement uses TRBV27 and TRBJ2-1; 9 nucleotides agree with TRBD1. The ends lost 6 bases at V and 5 bases at J; junction bases unmatched: 11. This CDR3 has 16 residues. Germline CDR1 reads MNHEY; CDR2 reads SMNVEV (reference sequence). CDR3 sequence (DNA): TGTGCCAGCAGAAAAACCGGGACAGGGCTCAACAATGAGCAGTTCTTC. It codes for CASRKTGTGLNNEQFF.

This chain joins TRBV15 and TRBJ1-2; no firm D call. From germline, CDR1 is LNHNV and CDR2 YYDKDF (reference sequence). The CDR3 has 14 amino acids. Trimming removed 5 bases from V and 6 bases from J, with 16 bases in between. CDR3 sequence (DNA): TGTGCCACCAGCCCGCCGGGCCCGTACCATGGCTACACCTTC. Protein: CATSPPGPYHGYTF.

The rearrangement uses TRBV5-4 and TRBJ2-7, with no clear D. V was cut by 1 base and J by 1 base, with 9 bases left in between. Germline V CDR1 and CDR2: SGHNT, YYREEE (reference sequence). This CDR3 has 14 residues. The CDR3 coding sequence is TGTGCCAGCAGCTTGTTGTCAGGTTCCTACGAGCAGTACTTC. Protein: CASSLLSGSYEQYF.

This rearrangement joins TRBV28 to TRBJ1-5; D is uncertain. Trimming pared 8 bases from V and 6 bases from J, leaving 11 bases between. Germline CDR1 MDHEN, CDR2 SYDVKM. The CDR3 covers 12 residues. The CDR3 nucleotides read TGTGCCAGCTGCCGGGTGGGTCAGCCCCAGCATTTT. This codes for CASCRVGQPQHF.

The V and J genes are TRBV6-5 and TRBJ2-7; D is possibly TRBD1 (7 bases). Between the trimmed V and J ends, which lost 3 bases and 4 bases, there was a span of 13 bases. The germline V gene has CDR1 MNHEY and CDR2 SVGAGI. The CDR3 totals 14 residues. DNA of the CDR3: TGTGCCAGCAGTTATTTGGCAGGGGGGTACGAGCAGTACTTC. Amino acids: CASSYLAGGYEQYF.

This rearrangement joins TRBV29-1 to TRBJ2-5, with D uncertain. Germline V gene data show CDR1 as SQVTM and CDR2 as ANQGSEA. V lost 3 bases and J 2 bases, leaving 7 bases between the germline ends. This CDR3 is built from 12 residues. Here the CDR3 reads CSVDSAQETQYF. CDR3 DNA: TGCAGCGTTGATTCCGCTCAAGAGACCCAGTACTTC.

This clone was picked up one time. The chain employs TRBV21-1 and TRBJ1-5; TRBD1 reflects the table's D call only, with no check against the DNA. TRBV21-1 is flagged as a pseudogene. The CDR3 runs to 16 residues. CDR3 loop: CASSYNSFLGNQPQHF. CDR3 DNA: TGTGCCAGCAGCTATAACAGCTTTTTGGGCAATCAGCCCCAGCATTTT.

The CDR3 reads CASSWGDTGELFF. CDR3 DNA sequence: TGTGCCAGCAGCTGGGGTGATACCGGGGAGCTGTTTTTT. The chain recombines TRBV7-9 with TRBJ2-2; D not certain. CDR1 SEHNR and CDR2 FQNEAQ come from the germline V gene (reference sequence). Trimming took off 4 bases at V and 5 bases at J, with 8 bases between the two ends. CDR3 length: 13 amino acids.

The chain links TRBV2 to TRBJ2-2; TRBD1 or TRBD2 may be the D gene (5 bases each). CDR3 length: 15 residues. The V gene lost 8 bases and the J gene lost 2 bases, with 15 bases spanning the gap. Germline CDR1 is SNHLY and CDR2 is FYNNEI. The CDR3 is CASSGRDRNTGELFF. As DNA, the CDR3 is TGTGCCAGCTCGGGGCGAGACAGAAACACCGGGGAGCTGTTTTTT.

This clone was seen only a few times. The chain is built from TRBV6-6 and TRBJ1-2, with D hard to call. Germline V gene sequence: CDR1 MNHNY, CDR2 SVGAGI (reference sequence). There are 15 residues in the CDR3. V gave up 2 bases and J gave up 8 bases, with 18 bases separating them. CDR3 residues: CASSYGLTDPGGYTF. The CDR3 DNA follows: TGTGCCAGCAGTTACGGTCTCACCGACCCGGGGGGCTACACCTTC.

The chain's CDR3 is CASSWRGGLYEQYF. The CDR3 region has the DNA TGTGCCAGCAGTTGGCGGGGGGGCCTATACGAGCAGTACTTC. The genes are TRBV27 and TRBJ2-7; TRBD2 agrees at 9 bases. Germline V gene data show CDR1 as MNHEY and CDR2 as SMNVEV (reference sequence). The CDR3 has 14 amino acids. The trim removed 4 bases at V and 4 bases at J, leaving 5 bases unmatched.

The V and J genes are TRBV4-2 and TRBJ2-3, with 10 bases aligning to TRBD2. The germline CDR1 and CDR2 sequences are LGHNA and YNFKEQ. The V gene end was trimmed by 6 bases and the J gene end by 10 bases; junction bases not matched to a gene: 16. The CDR3 length is 16 residues. CDR3 nucleotides: TGTGCCAGCAGTCTAGCCGGGACTAGCGCGGGCCTATCGCAGTATTTT. It yields the protein CASSLAGTSAGLSQYF.

The CDR3: CASSVLAGGPGTQYF. The CDR3 nucleotides read TGTGCCAGCAGCGTACTAGCGGGAGGGCCAGGTACGCAGTATTTT. The chain combines TRBV9 with TRBJ2-3; 12 positions match TRBD2. V trimming: 1 base; J trimming: 8 bases; junction bases outside the gene matches: 5. The germline gives CDR1 SGDLS, CDR2 YYNGEE. The CDR3 spans 15 residues.

The genes are TRBV7-6 and TRBJ1-4; D is possibly TRBD1 (5 bases). The CDR3 has 13 amino acids. Trimming left V 8 bases short and J 3 bases short, with 10 bases between. The V gene's germline CDR1 is SGHVS and CDR2 FNYEAQ. DNA for the CDR3: TGTGCCAGCGGGGGACCGGCTAATGAAAAACTGTTTTTT. As protein: CASGGPANEKLFF.

There are a few counts of this clone. At one boundary the junction diverges from the germline segment, which might be a read error. The chain has TRBV12-5 and TRBJ1-1; D is unclear. This CDR3 has 13 amino acids. CDR1 LGHNT and CDR2 FRNRAP come from the germline V gene. As DNA, the CDR3 is TGTGCTAGTGTTTTGGACGGAAACACTGAAGCTTTCTTT. Translation: CASVLDGNTEAFF.

The V gene is TRBV6-6, the J gene TRBJ2-1, with a possible D match to TRBD2 (6 bases). The CDR3 contains 15 residues. From germline, CDR1 is MNHNY and CDR2 SVGAGI (reference sequence). Trimming took off 7 bases at V and 1 base at J, with 14 bases between the two ends. The CDR3 spells CASTSAGRSYNEQFF. CDR3 DNA: TGTGCCAGCACATCCGCGGGGAGGTCCTACAATGAGCAGTTCTTC.

The chain joins TRBV7-2 to TRBJ2-7; a weak D match, TRBD2 (6 bases). The CDR3 runs to 11 residues. Per germline, CDR1 SGHTA and CDR2 FQGNSA. The V and J ends lost 10 bases and 4 bases respectively, with 11 bases between them. Written as DNA, the CDR3 is TGTGCCACTTCGAGCGGGTACGAGCAGTACTTC. Translation gives CATSSGYEQYF.

The chain employs TRBV5-4 and TRBJ1-2, with 7 positions matching TRBD1. Germline V gene lookup returns CDR1 SGHNT and CDR2 YYREEE (reference sequence). J lost 5 bases, V lost 7 bases, and 11 bases had no gene match. This CDR3 is 14 amino acids long. The CDR3 loop is CASGQDGQGYGYTF. CDR3 in DNA: TGTGCCAGCGGACAGGACGGGCAGGGGTATGGCTACACCTTC. The variable domain in full, completed from reference TRBV5-4 and TRBJ1-2, reads ETGVTQSPTHLIKTRGQQVTLRCSSQSGHNTVSWYQQALGQGPQFIFQYYREEENGRGNFPPRFSGLQFPNYSSELNVNALELDDSALYLCASGQDGQGYGYTFGSGTRLTVV.